Listed below are T cell receptor beta chains from one sample, sequenced in a study of Ad26.COV2.S vaccination and SARS-CoV-2 variants. Generated by immunoSEQ multiplex PCR, the TCRdb table keeps only in-frame clones and is missing some. The data contain more than 400,000 clones, 90% of them seen just once; the ten biggest clones take up roughly 4%. Sequenced material: peripheral blood, taken in a trial of Ad26.COV2.S vaccine versus placebo. All receptors come from a person aged 18-65 years who received the Ad26.COV2.S COVID-19 vaccine or a placebo. CDR3s include the opening cysteine and the closing phenylalanine or tryptophan. The order of the fields is D gene, clone size, J gene, V gene, CDR3 protein, CDR3 DNA. D genes are given only for firm matches. The listing skips clone size in some rows; elsewhere it reads once, few, many or a size class.

d_gene: .; abundance: .; j_gene: TRBJ2-1; v_gene: TRBV9; CDR3aa: CASSVGDSYNEQFF; CDR3nt: TGTGCCAGCAGCGTAGGGGACTCCTACAATGAGCAGTTCTTC
d_gene: TRBD1; abundance: .; j_gene: TRBJ2-1; v_gene: TRBV7-9; CDR3aa: CASSSPGQVNNEQFF; CDR3nt: TGTGCCAGCAGCTCACCGGGACAGGTGAACAATGAGCAGTTCTTC
d_gene: .; abundance: .; j_gene: TRBJ2-7; v_gene: TRBV6-2/TRBV6-3; CDR3aa: CASSYADPYEQYF; CDR3nt: TGTGCCAGCAGTTACGCGGACCCCTACGAGCAGTACTTC
d_gene: TRBD1; abundance: few; j_gene: TRBJ2-7; v_gene: TRBV5-6; CDR3aa: CASSWGTGGLDEQYF; CDR3nt: TGTGCCAGCAGCTGGGGGACAGGTGGTCTAGACGAGCAGTACTTC
d_gene: .; abundance: .; j_gene: TRBJ2-5; v_gene: TRBV7-2; CDR3aa: CASSFSGKETQYF; CDR3nt: TGTGCCAGCAGCTTTAGCGGAAAAGAGACCCAGTACTTC
d_gene: .; abundance: .; j_gene: TRBJ2-2; v_gene: TRBV9; CDR3aa: CASSDRTNTGELFF; CDR3nt: TGTGCCAGCAGCGACAGGACGAACACCGGGGAGCTGTTTTTT
d_gene: .; abundance: .; j_gene: TRBJ2-7; v_gene: TRBV7-9; CDR3aa: CASTPLYEQYF; CDR3nt: TGTGCCAGCACCCCCCTCTACGAGCAGTACTTC
d_gene: .; abundance: .; j_gene: TRBJ1-2; v_gene: TRBV14; CDR3aa: CASSQDGGTNYGYTF; CDR3nt: TGTGCCAGCAGCCAAGATGGAGGGACTAACTATGGCTACACCTTC
d_gene: .; abundance: .; j_gene: TRBJ2-1; v_gene: TRBV9; CDR3aa: CASSPRNGNEQFF; CDR3nt: TGTGCCAGCAGCCCTCGGAATGGGAATGAGCAGTTCTTC
d_gene: TRBD1; abundance: .; j_gene: TRBJ2-7; v_gene: TRBV11-2; CDR3aa: CASAGQVDYEQYF; CDR3nt: TGTGCCAGCGCCGGACAGGTTGACTACGAGCAGTACTTC
d_gene: TRBD1; abundance: .; j_gene: TRBJ2-6; v_gene: TRBV14; CDR3aa: CASSPGLWGQGASGANVLTF; CDR3nt: TGTGCCAGCAGCCCAGGCCTTTGGGGACAGGGGGCTTCTGGGGCCAACGTCCTGACTTTC
d_gene: TRBD1; abundance: .; j_gene: TRBJ2-3; v_gene: TRBV27; CDR3aa: CASSPMTGRGADTQYF; CDR3nt: TGTGCCAGCAGCCCCATGACAGGGCGAGGGGCAGATACGCAGTATTTT
d_gene: TRBD2; abundance: .; j_gene: TRBJ2-2; v_gene: TRBV7-9; CDR3aa: CASSPGLATANTGELFF; CDR3nt: TGTGCCAGCAGCCCGGGACTAGCGACCGCGAACACCGGGGAGCTGTTTTTT
d_gene: TRBD1; abundance: .; j_gene: TRBJ2-1; v_gene: TRBV19; CDR3aa: CASSIAPWTGGTVYNEQFF; CDR3nt: TGTGCCAGTAGTATAGCCCCCTGGACAGGGGGAACGGTCTACAATGAGCAGTTCTTC
d_gene: .; abundance: .; j_gene: TRBJ2-2; v_gene: TRBV2; CDR3aa: CAGQGPRDVGELFF; CDR3nt: TGTGCCGGGCAGGGTCCCCGGGATGTTGGGGAGCTGTTTTTT
d_gene: TRBD2; abundance: .; j_gene: TRBJ2-2; v_gene: TRBV15; CDR3aa: CATRGLSTGELFF; CDR3nt: TGTGCCACCAGGGGACTAAGTACCGGGGAGCTGTTTTTT
d_gene: TRBD2; abundance: .; j_gene: TRBJ2-1; v_gene: TRBV29-1; CDR3aa: CSVGLVAGGSYNEQFF; CDR3nt: TGCAGCGTTGGGTTGGTAGCGGGAGGATCCTACAATGAGCAGTTCTTC
d_gene: TRBD1; abundance: .; j_gene: TRBJ1-1; v_gene: TRBV19; CDR3aa: CASSGQGVTEAFF; CDR3nt: TGTGCCAGTAGTGGACAGGGAGTTACTGAAGCTTTCTTT
d_gene: TRBD1; abundance: .; j_gene: TRBJ2-3; v_gene: TRBV7-9; CDR3aa: CASSPGQSTDTQYF; CDR3nt: TGTGCCAGCAGCCCGGGACAGAGCACAGATACGCAGTATTTT
d_gene: .; abundance: .; j_gene: TRBJ1-3; v_gene: TRBV4-3; CDR3aa: CASSQDDRGGNTIYF; CDR3nt: TGCGCCAGCAGCCAAGATGACCGTGGGGGAAACACCATATATTTT
d_gene: TRBD2; abundance: .; j_gene: TRBJ2-7; v_gene: TRBV30; CDR3aa: CAWSSTSGNEQYF; CDR3nt: TGTGCCTGGAGTTCGACTAGCGGGAACGAGCAGTACTTC
d_gene: .; abundance: few; j_gene: TRBJ2-7; v_gene: TRBV14; CDR3aa: CASSQAAGPYEQYF; CDR3nt: TGTGCCAGCAGCCAAGCCGCAGGGCCCTACGAGCAGTACTTC
d_gene: TRBD1; abundance: .; j_gene: TRBJ1-1; v_gene: TRBV27; CDR3aa: CASSLTAVAGGLDGTEAFF; CDR3nt: TGTGCCAGCAGTTTAACCGCGGTGGCAGGGGGCCTTGATGGCACTGAAGCTTTCTTT
d_gene: TRBD1; abundance: .; j_gene: TRBJ1-2; v_gene: TRBV28; CDR3aa: CASSPIATGGRGYTF; CDR3nt: TGTGCCAGCAGCCCAATCGCGACAGGGGGCCGGGGCTACACCTTC
d_gene: .; abundance: .; j_gene: TRBJ2-3; v_gene: TRBV3-1/TRBV3-2; CDR3aa: CASSPQGSGTDTQYF; CDR3nt: TGTGCCAGCAGCCCTCAGGGTTCTGGCACAGATACGCAGTATTTT
d_gene: TRBD2; abundance: once; j_gene: TRBJ2-1; v_gene: TRBV3-1/TRBV3-2; CDR3aa: CASSQRPGLVDEQFF; CDR3nt: TGTGCCAGCAGCCAACGCCCGGGACTAGTCGATGAGCAGTTCTTC